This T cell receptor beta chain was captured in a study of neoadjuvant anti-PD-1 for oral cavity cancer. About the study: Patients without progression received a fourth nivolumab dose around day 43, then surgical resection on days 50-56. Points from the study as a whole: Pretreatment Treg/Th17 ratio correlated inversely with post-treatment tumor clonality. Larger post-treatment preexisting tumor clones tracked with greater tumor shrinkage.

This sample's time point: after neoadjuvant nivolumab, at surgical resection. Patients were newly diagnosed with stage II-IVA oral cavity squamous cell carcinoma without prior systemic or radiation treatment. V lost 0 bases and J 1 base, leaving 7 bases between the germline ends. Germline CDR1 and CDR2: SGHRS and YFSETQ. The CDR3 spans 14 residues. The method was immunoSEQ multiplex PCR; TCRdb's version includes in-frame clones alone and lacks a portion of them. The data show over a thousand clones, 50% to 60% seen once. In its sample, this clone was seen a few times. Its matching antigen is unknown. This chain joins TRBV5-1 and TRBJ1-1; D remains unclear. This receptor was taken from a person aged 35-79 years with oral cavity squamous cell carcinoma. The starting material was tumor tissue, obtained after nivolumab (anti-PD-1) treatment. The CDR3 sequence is CASSLATTNTEAFF. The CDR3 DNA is TGCGCCAGCAGCTTGGCAACAACGAACACTGAAGCTTTCTTT.